This T cell receptor beta chain was identified during a study of blood T cells in healthy people across ages. Study-wide results and limits: Greater diversity and more naive CD4+ cells were seen in long-lived donors than in aged donors. Significant beta diversity loss was already apparent by age roughly 40, declining roughly linearly.

Primers used in a second PCR of about 6 to 12 cycles were a sample-barcoded 5' primer and a J-beta primer mix. Each CDR3 protein gets one entry after TCRdb re-called the 5' RACE reads with MiXCR. The table shows approximately 850,000 distinct CDR3 sequences, with about 42% occurring only once. As concerns this clonotype: Its specificity is unknown.

V lost 2 bases and J 0 bases, leaving 14 bases between the germline ends. CDR3 size: 18 residues. Aged roughly 6 to 90, donors were systemically healthy Caucasians from Russia. Total RNA, at least 5 micrograms per sample, came from PBMCs. The V gene is TRBV12-3 or TRBV12-4, the J gene TRBJ2-6; no firm D call. The specimen was blood. This sequence originates from a man in his sixties in good health. This CDR3 is CASSLRSPYLSGANVLTF. CDR3 nucleotide sequence: TGTGCCAGCAGTTTACGCAGCCCATACCTCTCTGGGGCCAACGTCCTGACTTTC.